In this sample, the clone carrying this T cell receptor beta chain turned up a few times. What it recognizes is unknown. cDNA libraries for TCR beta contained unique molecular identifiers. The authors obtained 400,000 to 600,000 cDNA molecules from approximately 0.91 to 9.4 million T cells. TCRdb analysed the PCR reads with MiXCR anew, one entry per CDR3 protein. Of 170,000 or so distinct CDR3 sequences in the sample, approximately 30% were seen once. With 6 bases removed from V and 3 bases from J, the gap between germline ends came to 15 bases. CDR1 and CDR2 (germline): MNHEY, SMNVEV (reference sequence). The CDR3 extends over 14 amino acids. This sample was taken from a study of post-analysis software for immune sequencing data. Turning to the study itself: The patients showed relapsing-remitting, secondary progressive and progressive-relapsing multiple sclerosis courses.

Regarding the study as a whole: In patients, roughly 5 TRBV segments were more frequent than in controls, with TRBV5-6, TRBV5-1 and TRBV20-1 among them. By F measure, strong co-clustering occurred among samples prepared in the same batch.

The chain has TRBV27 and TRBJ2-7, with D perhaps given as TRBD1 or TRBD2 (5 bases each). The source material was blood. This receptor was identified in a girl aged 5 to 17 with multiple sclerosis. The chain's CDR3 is CASSSAGTNYEQYF. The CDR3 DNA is TGTGCCAGCAGCTCCGCCGGGACCAACTACGAGCAGTACTTC.